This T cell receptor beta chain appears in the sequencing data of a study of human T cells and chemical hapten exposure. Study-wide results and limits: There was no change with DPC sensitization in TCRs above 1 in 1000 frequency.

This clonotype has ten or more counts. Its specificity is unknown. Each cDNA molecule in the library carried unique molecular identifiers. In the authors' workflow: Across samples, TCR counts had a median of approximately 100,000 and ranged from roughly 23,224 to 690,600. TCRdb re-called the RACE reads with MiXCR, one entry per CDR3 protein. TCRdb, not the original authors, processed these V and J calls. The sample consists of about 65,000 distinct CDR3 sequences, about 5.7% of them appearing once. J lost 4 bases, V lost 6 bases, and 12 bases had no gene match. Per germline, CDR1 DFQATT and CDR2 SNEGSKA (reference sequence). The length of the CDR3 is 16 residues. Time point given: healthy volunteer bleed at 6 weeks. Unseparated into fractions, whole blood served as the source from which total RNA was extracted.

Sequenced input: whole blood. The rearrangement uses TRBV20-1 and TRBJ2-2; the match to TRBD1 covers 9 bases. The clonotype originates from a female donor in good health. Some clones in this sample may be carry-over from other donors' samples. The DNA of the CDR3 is TGCAGTGCCCGAGAAGAAGGGACAGGGATCACCGGGGAGCTGTTTTTT. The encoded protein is CSAREEGTGITGELFF.